This is a list of T cell receptor beta chains from one sample in a study of cytomegalovirus exposure and HLA in healthy donors. TCRdb keeps only in-frame clones here, not all; method: immunoSEQ multiplex PCR. Found here are 150,000 to 200,000 clones, approximately 82% of them singletons; the top ten hold 2.1%. The sequencing input was PBMCs. Receptors originate from a woman under 30 in good health and CMV-seropositive. The CDR3 runs from the conserved cysteine through the conserved F or W. Each record gives: D gene, clone size, J gene, V gene, CDR3 DNA, CDR3 protein. D genes are given only for firm matches. Clone size is shown for a subset of rows, as once, few, many or a class of expanded clone.

. | . | TRBJ2-3 | TRBV19 | TGTGCCAGTAGTAGAGTCGATCAGGCATATCCAGATACGCAGTATTTT | CASSRVDQAYPDTQYF
TRBD1 | few | TRBJ2-5 | TRBV11-3 | TGTGCCAGCAGCTCTTGGGGGCCGGGACAGGGGGTGGAGACCCAGTACTTC | CASSSWGPGQGVETQYF
. | . | TRBJ2-3 | TRBV7-3 | TGTGCCAGCAGCTGGGGCGAGGGGGGCACAGATACGCAGTATTTT | CASSWGEGGTDTQYF
TRBD1 | . | TRBJ2-2 | TRBV10-3 | TGTGCCAGCAGCCTACACGTCGGGACAGGGTACACCGGGGAGCTGTTTTTT | CASSLHVGTGYTGELFF
. | . | TRBJ1-3 | TRBV7-9 | TGTGCCAGCAGCCAAAACAGGGAAATCTCTGGAAACACCATATATTTT | CASSQNREISGNTIYF
TRBD2 | . | TRBJ2-1 | TRBV7-3 | TGTGCCAGCAGCCAGAATAGCGGGAGCTCCTACAATGAGCAGTTCTTC | CASSQNSGSSYNEQFF
. | once | TRBJ2-2 | TRBV6-6 | TGTGCCAGCAGTTCCCAAATCACCGGGGAGCTGTTTTTT | CASSSQITGELFF
. | . | TRBJ1-3 | TRBV10-2 | TGCGCCAGCAGTGAGTCGCACAGGGGAAACACCATATATTTT | CASSESHRGNTIYF
. | . | TRBJ1-1 | TRBV5-1 | TGCGCCAGCAGCTTGGTCGGACAGCTCCAAGCTTTCTTT | CASSLVGQLQAFF
TRBD1 | . | TRBJ1-1 | TRBV10-3 | TGTGCCATAACCAAGGGACAGGGTTCCTCTGAAGCTTTCTTT | CAITKGQGSSEAFF
TRBD1 | . | TRBJ1-1 | TRBV6-1 | TGTGCCAGCAGTGGGAGAAAGGGGGCGGATAACACTGAAGCTTTCTTT | CASSGRKGADNTEAFF
. | few | TRBJ1-5 | TRBV7-8 | TGTGCCAGCAGTTATAGGGAGCAGCCCCAGCATTTT | CASSYREQPQHF
. | . | TRBJ1-6 | TRBV19 | TGTGCCAGTAGTATGGAGGGTAGGGGATCACCCCTCCACTTT | CASSMEGRGSPLHF
TRBD1 | . | TRBJ1-2 | TRBV5-6 | TGTGCCAGCAGCTTGTTGGACAGGGCTATCTATGGCTACACCTTC | CASSLLDRAIYGYTF
. | . | TRBJ2-1 | TRBV11-3 | TGTGCCAGCAGCCCACGCAACCAGGGATCCAATGAGCAGTTCTTC | CASSPRNQGSNEQFF
. | . | TRBJ1-1 | TRBV6-5 | TGTGCCAGCAGTTACGCCTTGGGGGGCACTGAAGCTTTCTTT | CASSYALGGTEAFF
. | . | TRBJ1-6 | TRBV7-9 | TGTGCCAGCAGCTTAGACAGGGCCAATAATTCACCCCTCCACTTT | CASSLDRANNSPLHF
TRBD1 | . | TRBJ1-6 | TRBV5-1 | TGCGCCAGCAGCTTGGTCAAGGGGACAGGGGATTCACCCCTCCACTTT | CASSLVKGTGDSPLHF
. | . | TRBJ2-2 | TRBV7-7 | TGTGCTAGCAGCTGGGGGCCCAACACCGGGGAGCTGTTTTTT | CASSWGPNTGELFF
. | . | TRBJ2-7 | TRBV14 | TGTGCCAGCAGCCCCCCGGACAACCACTACGAGCAGTACTTC | CASSPPDNHYEQYF
TRBD2 | . | TRBJ2-7 | TRBV6-1 | TGTGCCAGCAGTGACCGGGGACTAGCGGGGGGTAACACCTACGAGCAGTACTTC | CASSDRGLAGGNTYEQYF
. | . | TRBJ1-5 | TRBV4-2 | TGTGCCAGCAGCCAAGGACTTGATAGCAATCAGCCCCAGCATTTT | CASSQGLDSNQPQHF
. | . | TRBJ2-7 | TRBV4-1 | TGCGCCAGCAGCCAAGCTGAGATGGTCTACGAGCAGTACTTC | CASSQAEMVYEQYF
. | . | TRBJ2-6 | TRBV5-5 | TGTGCCAGCAAGCTTGGTGGAGGGCAGGCCCGTACTGCCAACGTCCTGACTTTC | CASKLGGGQARTANVLTF
. | . | TRBJ1-5 | TRBV15 | TGTGCCACCAGCAGAGGTCCACGAGAAAGCAATCAGCCCCAGCATTTT | CATSRGPRESNQPQHF
. | . | TRBJ1-2 | TRBV5-4 | TGTGCCAGCAGCTTGTACGAGGTAGGAGGCTACACCTTC | CASSLYEVGGYTF
. | . | TRBJ1-1 | TRBV5-3 | TGTGCCAGAAGCTTCAGGCCAGGGGATGGGACTGAAGCTTTCTTT | CARSFRPGDGTEAFF
TRBD1 | few | TRBJ1-2 | TRBV15 | TGTGCCACCAGCCCAGACAGGGGTCGTTCGATGAACTATGGCTACACCTTC | CATSPDRGRSMNYGYTF
. | . | TRBJ1-2 | TRBV30 | TGTGCCTGGAGTACCGACCGGGACAAAGACTACACCTTC | CAWSTDRDKDYTF
. | . | TRBJ2-2 | TRBV11-2 | TGTGCCAGCAGCTTAGGGGCAAACACCGGGGAGCTGTTTTTT | CASSLGANTGELFF
TRBD1 | . | TRBJ1-2 | TRBV4-2 | TGTGCCAGCAGCCAAGATATAGGGGTGAGACAGGGGGTTCATGGCTACACCTTC | CASSQDIGVRQGVHGYTF
TRBD1 | few | TRBJ1-2 | TRBV9 | TGTGCCAGCAGCTCCCACAGGGGGAAGGGCGGCTACACCTTC | CASSSHRGKGGYTF
TRBD1 | . | TRBJ1-2 | TRBV7-2 | TGTGCCAGCAGCTTACAGGGACAGGGGCTTGTTACTGGCTACACCTTC | CASSLQGQGLVTGYTF
TRBD1 | . | TRBJ1-1 | TRBV30 | TGTGCCTGGCAGACAGGGTCTAAAAACACTGAAGCTTTCTTT | CAWQTGSKNTEAFF
. | . | TRBJ2-5 | TRBV28 | TGTGCCAGCAGTGGCGGACAACCCCAAGAGACCCAGTACTTC | CASSGGQPQETQYF
TRBD2 | . | TRBJ2-5 | TRBV2 | TGTGCCTCACTACCGGGGGGGGGATGGGAGACCCAGTACTTC | CASLPGGGWETQYF
TRBD1 | . | TRBJ1-6 | TRBV19 | TGTGCCAGTAGTATCGGGACAGCTAGCAAAGGATCACCCCTCCACTTT | CASSIGTASKGSPLHF
TRBD1 | . | TRBJ1-4 | TRBV6-6 | TGTGCCAGCAGCCCCGGACAGGTTAATGAAAAACTGTTTTTT | CASSPGQVNEKLFF
. | . | TRBJ1-2 | TRBV5-1 | TGCGCCAGCAGCTCTACAGGGCAAGGAGGTGGCTACACCTTC | CASSSTGQGGGYTF
. | . | TRBJ2-1 | TRBV27 | TGTGCCAGCATGAGACAGGCCGCCTACAATGAGCAGTTCTTC | CASMRQAAYNEQFF
TRBD2 | . | TRBJ2-5 | TRBV14 | TGTGCCAGCAGCCAATTAACTAGCGGGGACCAAGAGACCCAGTACTTC | CASSQLTSGDQETQYF
. | . | TRBJ2-3 | TRBV15 | TGTGCCACCAGTACCCAGGGAACGGATACGCAGTATTTT | CATSTQGTDTQYF
TRBD1 | . | TRBJ2-5 | TRBV5-6 | TGTGCCAGCAGCTGGACAGGGAGGACCCAGTACTTC | CASSWTGRTQYF
. | once | TRBJ1-1 | TRBV14 | TGTGCCAGCAGCCGAAGAACGGTCATGAACACTGAAGCTTTCTTT | CASSRRTVMNTEAFF
TRBD2 | . | TRBJ2-3 | TRBV7-3 | TGTGCCAGCAGCCGAGGGGCTCTAGCGGGGGGTAGGACAGATACGCAGTATTTT | CASSRGALAGGRTDTQYF
TRBD2 | . | TRBJ2-5 | TRBV4-1 | TGCGCCAGCAGCCCCTTAGGACTAGCGGTTAAAGAGACCCAGTACTTC | CASSPLGLAVKETQYF
. | . | TRBJ1-5 | TRBV6-6 | TGTGCCAGCAGCCTCAATCAGCCCCAGCATTTT | CASSLNQPQHF
. | once | TRBJ1-2 | TRBV21-1 | TGTGCCAGCAGCAATACCGGGTGCTATGGCTACACCTTC | CASSNTGCYGYTF
. | . | TRBJ1-1 | TRBV29-1 | TGCAGCGTTCGACGGAGTATGAACACTGAAGCTTTCTTT | CSVRRSMNTEAFF
TRBD1 | . | TRBJ1-5 | TRBV19 | TGTGCCAGTAGCTCACAGGGGGAGAGTCAGCCCCAGCATTTT | CASSSQGESQPQHF
TRBD1 | . | TRBJ1-1 | TRBV10-3 | TGTGCCATTACCGGGACAGGGGGCACTGAAGCTTTCTTT | CAITGTGGTEAFF
. | . | TRBJ1-5 | TRBV27 | TGTGCCAGCAGCCCAACTCCTCCCGAGGGTAGGTTCACTAACCCGGGCAATCAGCCCCAGCATTTT | CASSPTPPEGRFTNPGNQPQHF
. | . | TRBJ1-2 | TRBV4-1 | TGCGCCAGCAGCCAAGCAGGCTTCTATGGCTACACCTTC | CASSQAGFYGYTF
. | . | TRBJ1-2 | TRBV7-2 | TGTGCCAGCAGCTCACAGACCCCGGCTGGCTACACCTTC | CASSSQTPAGYTF
TRBD2 | . | TRBJ2-3 | TRBV5-1 | TGCGCCAGCAGCCCCAGCGGGGGGGCAGATACGCAGTATTTT | CASSPSGGADTQYF